These 21 T cell receptor beta chains were sequenced from one sample in a study of metastatic and nonmetastatic thyroid tumors. TCRdb reanalyzed the PCR reads via MiXCR. This table has almost 85,000 clones, approximately 12% appearing once. No patient received treatment before thyroid surgery. The sample taken for sequencing was tumor tissue. Receptors originate from a female donor with papillary thyroid cancer or a benign thyroid nodule (not recorded which). Some clones in this sample may be carry-over from other donors' samples.

This clone has a count of ten or more. The chain employs TRBV28 and TRBJ1-2; D might be TRBD1 (6 bases). Per germline, CDR1 MDHEN and CDR2 SYDVKM. This CDR3 has 15 residues. V dropped 7 bases and J dropped 0 bases, with 15 bases sitting between them. The CDR3 coding sequence is TGTGCCAGCAATTCAATAGGGGGGACTAACTATGGCTACACCTTC. Its protein product is CASNSIGGTNYGYTF.

This clone came up many times. The V call is TRBV20-1, the J call TRBJ1-2, with TRBD1 identical over 7 bases. This CDR3 comprises 13 residues. Unmatched junction bases numbered 6, after V lost 6 bases and J lost 2 bases. Germline-derived CDR1 and CDR2 are DFQATT and SNEGSKA (reference sequence). CDR3 region: CSAFRDSNYGYTF. The DNA for the CDR3 is TGCAGTGCCTTCCGGGACAGCAACTATGGCTACACCTTC.

For this clone: A read error may produce the germline difference seen at one junction end. The chain couples TRBV12-5 to TRBJ2-2; 10 bases agree with TRBD2. CDR3 length: 17 residues. Germline V gene lookup returns CDR1 LGHNT and CDR2 FRNRAP. In nucleotides, the CDR3 is TGTGCTAGTTGTTTTGGTCTAGCGGGAGAGGCGACCGGGGAGCTGTTTTTT. This encodes CASCFGLAGEATGELFF.

This clone showed up just a few times. Possible read error: a much larger clone is one base away. CDR3 nucleotide sequence: TGTGCCAGCGGTTATGATCAGTTCTTC. Protein sequence: CASGYDQFF. The chain recombines TRBV12-3 or TRBV12-4 with TRBJ2-1; D not certain. The CDR3 contains 9 residues.

This clone was seen many times. CDR3 sequence: CASTSDRGQTQYF. In DNA, the CDR3 is TGTGCCAGCACAAGCGACAGGGGTCAGACCCAGTACTTC. V is TRBV6-1 and J is TRBJ2-5, with 8 bases matching TRBD1. Unmatched junction bases numbered 7, after V lost 7 bases and J lost 6 bases. The CDR3 covers 13 residues. CDR1 and CDR2 (germline): MNHNS, SASEGT.

As to this clone: A much more abundant neighbour one base away suggests this may be a read error. The rearrangement links TRBV14 to TRBJ1-2; no clear D. Trimming left V 1 base short and J 7 bases short, with 10 bases between. CDR3 length equals 13 residues. Per the germline V gene, CDR1 is SGHDN and CDR2 is FVKESK. The CDR3 sequence is CASSQVVLAGYTF. Here the CDR3 DNA reads TGTGCCAGCAGCCAAGTTGTTCTAGCTGGCTACACCTTC.

This clone was detected ten times or more. The chain links TRBV29-1 to TRBJ1-1, with D hard to call. The germline V and J ends were trimmed by 0 bases and 4 bases, with 3 bases remaining between them. CDR3 length: 11 residues. Germline V gene lookup returns CDR1 SQVTM and CDR2 ANQGSEA. DNA for the CDR3: TGCAGCGTTGAAGACGGCACTGAAGCTTTCTTT. It specifies CSVEDGTEAFF.

This clone was picked up many times. V is TRBV7-3 and J is TRBJ2-1; 7 bases match TRBD1. The ends lost 2 bases at V and 6 bases at J; junction bases unmatched: 7. Germline CDR1 reads SGHTA; CDR2 reads FQGTGA. CDR3 length: 15 residues. This CDR3 reads CASSLGTAPSNEQFF. CDR3 DNA sequence: TGTGCCAGCAGCTTAGGGACAGCGCCCTCCAATGAGCAGTTCTTC.

This clone was seen many times. The chain is built from TRBV5-4 and TRBJ1-2; tentative D call: TRBD1 (5 bases). The germline gives CDR1 SGHNT, CDR2 YYREEE (reference sequence). V was clipped by 0 bases and J by 8 bases, with 11 bases between them. The CDR3 loop spans 13 amino acids. CDR3 sequence (DNA): TGTGCCAGCAGCTTGGACCGGGGACGCGGCTACACCTTC. This gives the protein CASSLDRGRGYTF.

This clone has a count of ten or more. V is TRBV10-3 and J is TRBJ2-7; 14 bases line up with TRBD2. Germline V gene data show CDR1 as ENHRY and CDR2 as SYGVKD. The CDR3 runs 14 residues. V shed 8 bases and J 7 bases; nucleotides not matched to a gene: 7. CDR3 DNA: TGTGCCATCGGGACTAGCGGGAGATCGAGGGAGCAGTACTTC. Protein sequence: CAIGTSGRSREQYF.

This clone was detected many times. For the CDR3, the DNA is TGTGCCACCAGTGATCCAAGGGCTGGGGAAAAACTGTTTTTT. Translated, it gives CATSDPRAGEKLFF. The chain combines TRBV24-1 with TRBJ1-4; D gene uncertain. This CDR3 has 14 residues. The ends were cut back, 3 bases at V and 8 bases at J, with 12 bases in the middle. Germline V gene lookup returns CDR1 KGHDR and CDR2 SFDVKD.

A note on this clone: A much larger clone differs from this one at a single base, so this may be a read error. The chain is built from TRBV9 and TRBJ2-1; D is unclear. Trimming took off 3 bases at V and 6 bases at J, with 16 bases between the two ends. Germline V gene lookup returns CDR1 SGDLS and CDR2 YYNGEE. CDR3 length: 15 amino acids. CDR3 DNA: TGTGCCAGCAGCGCTCGGCATAGTCTGGGCAATGAGCAGTTCTTC. As protein: CASSARHSLGNEQFF.

This clone was counted at least ten times. The same CDR3 is also encoded by other DNA sequences in this sample. The V and J genes are TRBV28 and TRBJ2-6; TRBD1 agrees at 10 bases. The germline gives CDR1 MDHEN, CDR2 SYDVKM. CDR3 size: 16 residues. V shed 5 bases, J shed 3 bases, and the junction held 4 bases outside the gene matches. This CDR3 is CASSPWTGGGANVLTF. CDR3 sequence (DNA): TGTGCCAGCAGTCCCTGGACAGGGGGTGGGGCCAACGTCCTGACTTTC.

This clone was seen ten or more times. V and J are TRBV15 and TRBJ2-5, with D unresolved. Germline V gene lookup returns CDR1 LNHNV and CDR2 YYDKDF (reference sequence). The CDR3 runs to 14 residues. With 4 bases removed from V and 1 base from J, the gap between germline ends came to 10 bases. The CDR3 region has the DNA TGTGCCACCAGCACCAGACGGTTCCAAGAGACCCAGTACTTC. Its protein is CATSTRRFQETQYF.

This clone was found many times. The gene calls are TRBV20-1 and TRBJ1-2, with D hard to call. CDR3 length: 15 amino acids. Trimming left V 5 bases short and J 2 bases short, with 18 bases between. The germline V gene encodes CDR1 DFQATT and CDR2 SNEGSKA (reference sequence). The CDR3 region has the DNA TGCAGTGCTCCTTTCAATATGGGGTCGAACTATGGCTACACCTTC. Its translation is CSAPFNMGSNYGYTF.

This clone came up many times. The chain has TRBV20-1 and TRBJ2-2; 8 bases match TRBD1. The CDR3 loop spans 17 amino acids. From germline, CDR1 is DFQATT and CDR2 SNEGSKA (reference sequence). The V and J ends lost 1 base and 3 bases, in that order; junction bases with no gene match: 10. CDR3 residues: CSARGSTGVPHTGELFF. The CDR3 DNA reads as TGCAGTGCTAGAGGTTCGACAGGGGTCCCCCACACCGGGGAGCTGTTTTTT.

This clone was observed at least ten times. This specimen includes other DNA sequences encoding the same CDR3. The rearrangement links TRBV10-2 to TRBJ2-7, with 9 positions matching TRBD2. The junction had 13 bases not matched to a gene; V was cut back by 9 bases and J by 7 bases. The CDR3 has 14 residues. From germline, CDR1 is WSHSY and CDR2 SAAADI. The CDR3 DNA reads TGCGCCAGTGGGAAAGCGGGAGGTCCAGGGGAGCAGTACTTC. Translation: CASGKAGGPGEQYF.

This clone was picked up a small number of times. The V call is TRBV6-4, the J call TRBJ2-3; TRBD2 aligns across 10 bases. The V gene end was trimmed by 6 bases and the J gene end by 2 bases; junction bases not matched to a gene: 23. The CDR3 is made up of 21 amino acids. Per the germline V gene, CDR1 is MRHNA and CDR2 is SNTAGT. This CDR3 reads CASRAPRLAGENRVNTDTQYF. The CDR3 DNA is TGTGCCAGCAGAGCCCCTCGGCTAGCGGGAGAGAATCGTGTTAACACAGATACGCAGTATTTT.

This clone was picked up a small number of times. At one boundary the junction diverges from the germline segment, which might be a read error. The gene calls are TRBV6-5 and TRBJ2-1; D is perhaps TRBD2 (5 bases). Per germline, CDR1 MNHEY and CDR2 SVGAGI. The CDR3 length is 14 residues. DNA for the CDR3: TGTACCAGCATTTACTCGGTAGGGAGCAATGAGCAGTTCTTC. The encoded protein is CTSIYSVGSNEQFF.

This clone was counted many times. The gene calls are TRBV20-1 and TRBJ2-7, with 8 bases fitting TRBD1. Germline V gene sequence: CDR1 DFQATT, CDR2 SNEGSKA (reference sequence). Unmatched junction bases numbered 7, after V lost 5 bases and J lost 1 base. The length of the CDR3 is 14 residues. The CDR3 bases are TGCAGTGCTGGAGGAAGACAGGGGTCCTACGAGCAGTACTTC. Translation gives CSAGGRQGSYEQYF.

This clone was picked up a small number of times. An end of the junction does not agree with germline; a read error may underlie this. The chain couples TRBV6-2 or TRBV6-3 to TRBJ2-2; 9 bases line up with TRBD2. This CDR3 contains 18 residues. In germline, CDR1 is MNHEY, CDR2 SVGEGT. Here the CDR3 DNA reads TGTGCCAGCAGCTACCCCCCAGGTGGACTAGCGAACACCTGGGAGCTGTTTTTT. Encoded protein: CASSYPPGGLANTWELFF.